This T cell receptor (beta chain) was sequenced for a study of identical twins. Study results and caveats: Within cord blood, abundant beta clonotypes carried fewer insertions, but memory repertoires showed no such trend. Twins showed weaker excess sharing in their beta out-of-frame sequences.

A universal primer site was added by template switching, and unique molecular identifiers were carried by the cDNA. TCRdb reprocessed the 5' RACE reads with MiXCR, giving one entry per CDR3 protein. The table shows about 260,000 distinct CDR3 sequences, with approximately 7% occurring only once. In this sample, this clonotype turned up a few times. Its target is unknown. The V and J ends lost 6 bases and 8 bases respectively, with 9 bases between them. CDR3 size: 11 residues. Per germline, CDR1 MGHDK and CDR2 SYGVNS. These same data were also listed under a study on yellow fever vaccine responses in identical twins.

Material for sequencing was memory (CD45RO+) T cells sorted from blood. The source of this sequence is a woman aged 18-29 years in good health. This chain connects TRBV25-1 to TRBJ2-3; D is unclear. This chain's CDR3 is CASSPERTQYF. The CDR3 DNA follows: TGTGCCAGCAGCCCGGAGCGTACGCAGTATTTT.